This passage covers 20 T cell receptor beta chains from one sample sequenced in a study of blood T cell repertoires in COVID-19. Clones were read by immunoSEQ multiplex PCR, and TCRdb kept only the in-frame ones, dropping some. Of roughly 350,000 clones detected, 70% to 90% appear once; the ten largest clones hold 4%. The sample was peripheral blood. These receptors were obtained from a woman aged 50 to 60 with active or convalescent COVID-19.

This rearrangement joins TRBV19 to TRBJ1-1; no clear D gene. Germline CDR1 and CDR2: LNHDA and SQIVND (reference sequence). The CDR3 is 17 amino acids. V shed 11 bases and J shed 0 bases, with 25 bases lying between them. The CDR3, as DNA: TGTGCCTGGCATATTTTAGGAGGAATAGTAATGAACACTGAAGCTTTCTTT. Protein product: CAWHILGGIVMNTEAFF.

The chain combines TRBV2 with TRBJ1-4, with unresolved D. Germline V CDR1 and CDR2: SNHLY, FYNNEI. This CDR3 comprises 13 residues. V was shortened by 4 bases and J by 5 bases, with 8 bases between the two germline ends. CDR3 residues: CASSARSNEKLFF. CDR3 DNA: TGTGCCAGCAGTGCGCGCTCGAATGAAAAACTGTTTTTT.

This clone has more than one count but fewer than ten. The V and J genes are TRBV18 and TRBJ1-5; no firm D call. The CDR3 runs to 16 residues. V was cut by 2 bases and J by 3 bases, with 14 bases left in between. Germline-derived CDR1 and CDR2 are KGHSH and LQKENI. CDR3 region: CASSPSGPALNQPQHF. CDR3 coding DNA: TGTGCCAGCTCACCATCTGGGCCAGCCCTCAATCAGCCCCAGCATTTT.

This chain connects TRBV4-2 to TRBJ2-1; TRBD1 is a possible D gene (5 bases). This CDR3 is built from 14 residues. Germline assignment: CDR1 LGHNA and CDR2 YNFKEQ. V was pared by 2 bases and J by 8 bases, with 13 bases between. DNA of the CDR3: TGTGCCAGCAGCCAACCCTATAGCAGGGATGAGCAGTTCTTC. Protein: CASSQPYSRDEQFF.

The V and J genes are TRBV18 and TRBJ2-5; TRBD1 matches at 8 bases. The ends lost 2 bases at V and 2 bases at J; junction bases unmatched: 10. Germline CDR1 is KGHSH and CDR2 is LQKENI. The CDR3 spans 17 residues. In DNA, the CDR3 is TGTGCCAGCTCACCATTCGACCGGGACAGGCTACAAGAGACCCAGTACTTC. Its protein is CASSPFDRDRLQETQYF.

The gene calls are TRBV18 and TRBJ1-5; the D is unclear. This CDR3 contains 16 residues. Deletions cut 4 bases from V and 7 bases from J, with 20 bases between. Germline CDR1 reads KGHSH; CDR2 reads LQKENI. Here the CDR3 reads CASSLRAKTELQPQHF. CDR3 sequence (DNA): TGTGCCAGCTCACTCAGAGCGAAGACGGAATTACAGCCCCAGCATTTT. Looking up the rest from reference TRBV18 and TRBJ1-5 gives the full variable domain: NAGVMQNPRHLVRRRGQEARLRCSPMKGHSHVYWYRQLPEEGLKFMVYLQKENIIDESGMPKERFSAEFPKEGPSILRIQQVVRGDSAAYFCASSLRAKTELQPQHFGDGTRLSIL.

This clone has only one observation. This sequence joins TRBV6-5 and TRBJ1-1, with D possibly being TRBD1 (5 bases). Deletions cut 3 bases from V and 3 bases from J, with 14 bases between. Germline V lookup: CDR1 MNHEY, CDR2 SVGAGI. CDR3 length: 15 residues. CDR3 in DNA: TGTGCCAGCAGTTATTCCAGGGCGGACGACACTGAAGCTTTCTTT. Protein sequence: CASSYSRADDTEAFF.

This chain links TRBV15 with TRBJ2-2, with D hard to call. The CDR3 is 13 residues long. Germline lookup yields CDR1 LNHNV and CDR2 YYDKDF (reference sequence). Trimming removed 5 bases from V and 1 base from J, with 5 bases in between. The CDR3 DNA reads TGTGCCACCAGCTCCAAGAACACCGGGGAGCTGTTTTTT. Its translation: CATSSKNTGELFF. Full variable domain (remainder filled in from reference TRBV15 and TRBJ2-2): DAMVIQNPRYQVTQFGKPVTLSCSQTLNHNVMYWYQQKSSQAPKLLFHYYDKDFNNEADTPDNFQSRRPNTSFCFLDIRSPGLGDTAMYLCATSSKNTGELFFGEGSRLTVL.

This clone appeared a single time. The chain recombines TRBV10-3 with TRBJ2-7; TRBD1 matches at 9 bases. The CDR3 spans 16 residues. The V gene end was trimmed by 0 bases and the J gene end by 2 bases; junction bases not matched to a gene: 5. Looked up from germline, CDR1 is ENHRY and CDR2 is SYGVKD. The CDR3 nucleotides read TGTGCCATCAGTGAGTCGGGACAGGGAGGGCCCTACGAGCAGTACTTC. This codes for CAISESGQGGPYEQYF.

This chain connects TRBV19 to TRBJ1-1, with D possibly matching TRBD1 (6 bases). Germline CDR1 is LNHDA and CDR2 is SQIVND (reference sequence). The CDR3 is 15 residues long. V was cut by 5 bases and J by 4 bases, with 17 bases left in between. The CDR3 reads CASSLEQGLVTEAFF. The CDR3, as DNA: TGTGCCAGTAGTCTCGAACAGGGATTAGTCACTGAAGCTTTCTTT.

The chain recombines TRBV6-5 with TRBJ1-2, with 7 bases lining up with TRBD1. J was trimmed by 2 bases and V by 2 bases; bases with no gene match: 5. The length of the CDR3 is 15 residues. Germline assignment: CDR1 MNHEY and CDR2 SVGAGI. The CDR3 coding sequence is TGTGCCAGCAGTTACGGAGGGGGCGCAAACTATGGCTACACCTTC. Translated: CASSYGGGANYGYTF.

The rearrangement joins TRBV7-2 to TRBJ2-1; TRBD1 matches 12 bases. Germline CDR1 is SGHTA and CDR2 is FQGNSA. This CDR3 has 15 amino acids. The junction had 7 bases not matched to a gene; V was cut back by 6 bases and J by 7 bases. Here the CDR3 DNA reads TGTGCCAGCAGGTTCGGGACAGGGGGCCGAAATGAGCAGTTCTTC. Amino acid sequence: CASRFGTGGRNEQFF.

This chain links TRBV6-6 with TRBJ2-7, with TRBD1 as a possible D gene (6 bases). The ends were cut back, 5 bases at V and 0 bases at J, with 14 bases in the middle. The germline CDR1 and CDR2 sequences are MNHNY and SVGAGI (reference sequence). The CDR3 is 15 amino acids. The CDR3 nucleotides read TGTGCCAGCAGTCGATCAGGGGCCCGCTCCTACGAGCAGTACTTC. This sequence encodes CASSRSGARSYEQYF.

V gene TRBV29-1 combines with J gene TRBJ1-2; D is possibly TRBD1 (5 bases). Per the germline V gene, CDR1 is SQVTM and CDR2 is ANQGSEA. V dropped 0 bases and J dropped 6 bases, with 11 bases sitting between them. The CDR3 spans 13 residues. CDR3 region: CSVEEKGFNGYTF. The DNA for the CDR3 is TGCAGCGTTGAAGAAAAGGGGTTCAATGGCTACACCTTC.

The chain employs TRBV7-3 and TRBJ2-1, with TRBD1 identical over 8 bases. Per the germline V gene, CDR1 is SGHTA and CDR2 is FQGTGA. V was clipped by 5 bases and J by 8 bases; unmatched bases: 14. The CDR3 has 16 amino acids. The CDR3 DNA sequence: TGTGCCAGCAGCCCCGGAAACAGGGGGAAACGGGATGAGCAGTTCTTC. It translates to CASSPGNRGKRDEQFF.

In this sample, this clone turned up once. CDR3 sequence (DNA): TGTGCCAGCACCGAGACAGGGCAGACTGAAGCTTTCTTT. Its protein product is CASTETGQTEAFF. The chain couples TRBV6-5 to TRBJ1-1; 7 nucleotides match TRBD1. Trimming took 7 bases from V and 5 from J; bases not matched to a gene: 7. This CDR3 is 13 amino acids long. The germline V gene has CDR1 MNHEY and CDR2 SVGAGI.

The gene calls are TRBV19 and TRBJ1-1; D not resolved. This CDR3 region has 14 residues. Per the germline V gene, CDR1 is LNHDA and CDR2 is SQIVND (reference sequence). The germline V and J ends were trimmed by 3 bases and 7 bases, with 15 bases remaining between them. The CDR3 reads CASSIIPGGYEAFF. In DNA, the CDR3 is TGTGCCAGTAGTATCATTCCAGGAGGATATGAAGCTTTCTTT.

This chain connects TRBV11-2 to TRBJ2-3; 7 nucleotides agree with TRBD2. The ends lost 5 bases at V and 2 bases at J; junction bases unmatched: 16. The germline CDR1 and CDR2 sequences are SGHAT and FQNNGV. The CDR3 is 18 residues long. The CDR3 bases are TGTGCCAGCAGCCGGGGACGGGGCCGTGGGAGGGACACAGATACGCAGTATTTT. The encoded protein is CASSRGRGRGRDTDTQYF.

CDR3 amino acids: CASSFSSGGANNEQFF. For the CDR3, the DNA is TGTGCCAGCAGTTTCTCTAGCGGGGGGGCGAACAATGAGCAGTTCTTC. This chain connects TRBV6-2 or TRBV6-3 to TRBJ2-1; the match to TRBD2 covers 12 bases. The germline V gene encodes CDR1 MNHEY and CDR2 SVGEGT. The CDR3 is 16 residues long. V lost 4 bases and J lost 5; bases outside the gene matches: 6.

V usage is TRBV28 and J usage is TRBJ1-5, with D tentatively TRBD1 (6 bases). Per germline, CDR1 MDHEN and CDR2 SYDVKM. The V end lost 3 bases, the J end lost 0 bases, and 15 bases lay between the germline ends. CDR3 length equals 17 residues. CDR3 sequence: CASSFYSGTSSNQPQHF. CDR3 nucleotide sequence: TGTGCCAGCAGTTTTTATTCCGGGACATCTAGCAATCAGCCCCAGCATTTT.